The 27 T cell receptor beta chains below were found in one sample sequenced in a study of cytotoxic CD8 clonotypes in ibrutinib-treated CLL. TCRdb keeps only in-frame clones here, not all; method: immunoSEQ multiplex PCR. The sample lists 200,000 to 250,000 clones; 70% were seen once. The material sequenced was PBMCs, taken after 24 months of ibrutinib treatment. The receptors here all came from a human donor with chronic lymphocytic leukemia.

This clone was seen just once. The chain employs TRBV9 and TRBJ2-2, with 7 bases aligning to TRBD1. V trimming: 0 bases; J trimming: 6 bases; junction bases outside the gene matches: 8. The CDR3 length is 16 residues. Germline-derived CDR1 and CDR2 are SGDLS and YYNGEE. The CDR3 spells CASSVATGMMAGELFF. CDR3 in DNA: TGTGCCAGCAGCGTAGCGACAGGGATGATGGCCGGGGAGCTGTTTTTT. The complete variable domain, with remaining parts taken from reference TRBV9 and TRBJ2-2, reads DSGVTQTPKHLITATGQRVTLRCSPRSGDLSVYWYQQSLDQGLQFLIQYYNGEERAKGNILERFSAQQFPDLHSELNLSSLELGDSALYFCASSVATGMMAGELFFGEGSRLTVL.

V usage is TRBV4-3 and J usage is TRBJ2-7; D may be TRBD1 or TRBD2 (6 bases each). Deletions cut 4 bases from V and 5 bases from J, with 18 bases between. Germline CDR1 reads LGHNA; CDR2 reads YSLEER. This CDR3 region has 15 residues. The CDR3 sequence: CASSRIQGGKDEQYF. The CDR3 DNA is TGCGCCAGCAGCCGCATACAGGGAGGAAAGGACGAGCAGTACTTC.

The chain couples TRBV5-6 to TRBJ1-1; D not resolved. Germline loops: CDR1 SGHDT, CDR2 YYEEEE. V was clipped by 4 bases and J by 5 bases, with 12 bases between them. The CDR3 runs 13 residues. CDR3 amino acids: CASSPVSRTEAFF. As DNA, the CDR3 is TGTGCCAGCAGCCCCGTTAGTCGGACTGAAGCTTTCTTT.

The chain joins TRBV29-1 to TRBJ2-7; a possible D gene is TRBD2 (5 bases). Trimming pared 3 bases from V and 4 bases from J, leaving 10 bases between. CDR3 size: 12 residues. Germline CDR1 is SQVTM and CDR2 is ANQGSEA. The CDR3 protein is CSVDLPGYEQYF. The CDR3 region has the DNA TGCAGCGTTGATCTCCCGGGATACGAGCAGTACTTC.

V is TRBV19 and J is TRBJ2-7; D perhaps matches TRBD2 (6 bases). The length of the CDR3 is 15 residues. V lost 3 bases and J lost 2, with 14 bases in between. Germline-derived CDR1 and CDR2 are LNHDA and SQIVND (reference sequence). Here the CDR3 reads CASSIGGLVPYEQYF. Written as DNA, the CDR3 is TGTGCCAGTAGTATTGGGGGACTGGTCCCCTACGAGCAGTACTTC.

The chain uses TRBV28 and TRBJ2-1; 10 positions agree with TRBD2. CDR1 and CDR2 from the germline V gene are MDHEN and SYDVKM. This CDR3 region has 16 residues. V trimming: 3 bases; J trimming: 6 bases; junction bases outside the gene matches: 8. CDR3 amino acids: CASSFIWTSGTNEQFF. CDR3 DNA sequence: TGTGCCAGCAGTTTTATTTGGACTAGCGGAACCAATGAGCAGTTCTTC.

The V gene is TRBV10-1, the J gene TRBJ2-5, with 9 bases lining up with TRBD1. Per germline, CDR1 WNHNN and CDR2 SYGVQD (reference sequence). The CDR3 is made up of 17 amino acids. V lost 2 bases to trimming and J lost 6 bases; unmatched junction nucleotides: 13. CDR3 sequence (DNA): TGCGCCAGCAGTGAGAATGCAGGACAGGGGATATTACAGACCCAGTACTTC. Its protein is CASSENAGQGILQTQYF.

The sample holds a few counts of this clone. The J gene is TRBJ2-2, the V gene TRBV28; TRBD1 aligns across 7 bases. The germline CDR1 and CDR2 sequences are MDHEN and SYDVKM. This CDR3 is built from 15 residues. The junction had 2 bases not matched to a gene; V was cut back by 3 bases and J by 1 base. This chain's CDR3 is CASSFGTVNTGELFF. CDR3 DNA sequence: TGTGCCAGCAGTTTTGGGACAGTGAACACCGGGGAGCTGTTTTTT. The complete variable domain, with remaining parts taken from reference TRBV28 and TRBJ2-2, reads DVKVTQSSRYLVKRTGEKVFLECVQDMDHENMFWYRQDPGLGLRLIYFSYDVKMKEKGDIPEGYSVSREKKERFSLILESASTNQTSMYLCASSFGTVNTGELFFGEGSRLTVL.

This chain joins TRBV5-1 and TRBJ2-5; 11 nucleotides line up with TRBD1. The CDR3 is 15 residues long. With 4 bases clipped from V and 5 bases from J, the junction kept 7 bases outside the gene matches. Germline loops: CDR1 SGHRS, CDR2 YFSETQ. The CDR3 is CASSPGDRGSETQYF. The CDR3 nucleotides are TGCGCCAGCAGCCCCGGGGACAGGGGGTCGGAGACCCAGTACTTC.

This chain joins TRBV6-6 and TRBJ2-7; D may be TRBD1 (5 bases). Germline V CDR1 and CDR2: MNHNY, SVGAGI (reference sequence). V shed 5 bases and J shed 3 bases, with 8 bases lying between them. The CDR3 loop spans 12 amino acids. CDR3 bases: TGTGCCAGCAGTCAGGGCTTCTACGAGCAGTACTTC. Translated, it gives CASSQGFYEQYF.

This clone turned up a few times. This chain joins TRBV9 and TRBJ1-2; D is unresolved. Trimming shortened V by 6 bases and J by 10 bases, and 13 bases separated the two germline ends. This CDR3 has 11 amino acids. Germline V CDR1 and CDR2: SGDLS, YYNGEE. CDR3 nucleotide sequence: TGTGCCAGCACGTTCCCTCCTGACTACACCTTC. Encoded protein: CASTFPPDYTF.

This clone occurred a few times. This rearrangement joins TRBV6-4 to TRBJ2-1; 9 bases agree with TRBD2. Losses at the gene ends were 6 bases for V and 0 bases for J; bases not matched to a gene: 3. This CDR3 is built from 15 residues. The germline V gene encodes CDR1 MRHNA and CDR2 SNTAGT. DNA for the CDR3: TGTGCCAGCAGCGTTAGCGGGAGCTCCTACAATGAGCAGTTCTTC. It specifies CASSVSGSSYNEQFF.

V is TRBV27 and J is TRBJ1-1; D is unresolved. The ends were cut back, 6 bases at V and 0 bases at J, with 11 bases in the middle. Germline V gene data show CDR1 as MNHEY and CDR2 as SMNVEV (reference sequence). The CDR3 sequence is 14 residues long. Here the CDR3 reads CASRNSKMNTEAFF. DNA of the CDR3: TGTGCCAGCAGGAACAGCAAGATGAACACTGAAGCTTTCTTT.

In DNA form, the CDR3 reads TGTGCCAGCAGTACCGCCGGGACAGAAGGAGATACGCAGTATTTT. Protein sequence: CASSTAGTEGDTQYF. The chain combines TRBV28 with TRBJ2-3; 7 nucleotides line up with TRBD1. The CDR3 extends over 15 amino acids. The germline V gene has CDR1 MDHEN and CDR2 SYDVKM. V dropped 5 bases and J dropped 5; count of bases not matched to a gene: 10. The whole variable domain, filled in from reference TRBV28 and TRBJ2-3, reads DVKVTQSSRYLVKRTGEKVFLECVQDMDHENMFWYRQDPGLGLRLIYFSYDVKMKEKGDIPEGYSVSREKKERFSLILESASTNQTSMYLCASSTAGTEGDTQYFGPGTRLTVL.

This chain uses TRBV28 with TRBJ1-3; the D gene is possibly TRBD1 (5 bases). V was shortened by 6 bases and J by 0 bases, with 15 bases between the two germline ends. Germline values: CDR1 MDHEN, CDR2 SYDVKM. The CDR3 is 16 amino acids. Here the CDR3 DNA reads TGTGCCAGCAGCCACTATAGGGGAGACTCTGGAAACACCATATATTTT. Its protein is CASSHYRGDSGNTIYF.

A note on this clone: Other DNA sequences of this sample code for an identical CDR3. This chain links TRBV19 with TRBJ2-7, with D perhaps TRBD1 (6 bases). This CDR3 is 12 amino acids long. Germline V gene lookup returns CDR1 LNHDA and CDR2 SQIVND (reference sequence). Trimming removed 6 bases at V and 1 base at J, with 7 bases between. The CDR3 sequence is CASRGGSYEQYF. The CDR3 coding sequence is TGTGCCAGTAGAGGGGGATCCTACGAGCAGTACTTC.

This chain links TRBV29-1 with TRBJ2-5; D is perhaps TRBD1 or TRBD2 (5 bases each). The CDR3 runs to 12 residues. Germline loops: CDR1 SQVTM, CDR2 ANQGSEA. The CDR3 coding sequence is TGCACCGGGGCGAATCCAAAAGAGACCCAGTACTTC. Its translation: CTGANPKETQYF.

Details on this clone: Other DNA variants within this sample encode the same CDR3. The chain is built from TRBV2 and TRBJ1-5; 8 bases map to TRBD1. This CDR3 has 16 residues. V dropped 2 bases and J dropped 1; count of bases not matched to a gene: 4. The V gene's germline CDR1 is SNHLY and CDR2 FYNNEI. CDR3 DNA sequence: TGTGCCAGCAGTGAATCAGGGGGCGAAAGCAATCAGCCCCAGCATTTT. This codes for CASSESGGESNQPQHF.

This clone was seen just once. This rearrangement joins TRBV7-3 to TRBJ2-2; D is uncertain. V was clipped by 2 bases and J by 6 bases, with 10 bases between them. CDR1 and CDR2 from the germline V gene are SGHTA and FQGTGA. CDR3 size: 14 residues. CDR3 amino acids: CASSLETGSGELFF. For the CDR3, the DNA is TGTGCCAGCAGCTTAGAGACCGGCTCCGGGGAGCTGTTTTTT.

The chain combines TRBV13 with TRBJ2-7; D perhaps matches TRBD2 (7 bases). V was shortened by 1 base and J by 0 bases, with 10 bases between the two germline ends. Germline V CDR1 and CDR2: PRHDT, FYEKMQ (reference sequence). The length of the CDR3 is 15 residues. Written as DNA, the CDR3 is TGTGCCAGCAGCTTAGCGGCGGGGGCCTCCTACGAGCAGTACTTC. It specifies CASSLAAGASYEQYF.

The chain combines TRBV19 with TRBJ1-5; 7 bases are a match to TRBD1. The CDR3 contains 14 residues. In germline, CDR1 is LNHDA, CDR2 SQIVND (reference sequence). V shed 5 bases and J 6 bases; nucleotides not matched to a gene: 7. CDR3 nucleotides: TGTGCCAGTAGTCTACAGGGGCTTGCTCAGCCCCAGCATTTT. This sequence encodes CASSLQGLAQPQHF. The whole variable domain, remainder taken from reference TRBV19 and TRBJ1-5, is DGGITQSPKYLFRKEGQNVTLSCEQNLNHDAMYWYRQDPGQGLRLIYYSQIVNDFQKGDIAEGYSVSREKKESFPLTVTSAQKNPTAFYLCASSLQGLAQPQHFGDGTRLSIL.

V and J are TRBV29-1 and TRBJ2-7; the match to TRBD1 covers 10 bases. The J segment lost 5 bases and the V segment lost 7 bases, leaving 8 bases of the junction unmatched. The CDR3 covers 13 residues. Germline CDR1 SQVTM, CDR2 ANQGSEA. The CDR3: CSAQGTGVNEQYF. CDR3 DNA: TGCAGCGCACAAGGGACAGGGGTGAACGAGCAGTACTTC.

This sequence joins TRBV7-9 and TRBJ2-7; the match to TRBD2 covers 8 bases. Unmatched junction bases numbered 14, after V lost 4 bases and J lost 6 bases. Germline CDR1 reads SEHNR; CDR2 reads FQNEAQ (reference sequence). The length of the CDR3 is 16 residues. The CDR3 spells CASSSGSGRKSSEQYF. The DNA for the CDR3 is TGTGCCAGCAGCTCCGGAAGCGGGAGAAAAAGCTCCGAGCAGTACTTC.

The chain joins TRBV9 to TRBJ2-7; maybe TRBD1 (7 bases). Germline V gene lookup returns CDR1 SGDLS and CDR2 YYNGEE. The CDR3 has 15 residues. V was cut by 0 bases and J by 4 bases, with 14 bases left in between. Written as DNA, the CDR3 is TGTGCCAGCAGCGTAGAGGAGGGGGCGGTATACGAGCAGTACTTC. Encoded protein: CASSVEEGAVYEQYF.

The rearrangement links TRBV9 to TRBJ1-4; a possible D gene is TRBD1 (6 bases). CDR1 and CDR2 from the germline V gene are SGDLS and YYNGEE. Between the trimmed V and J ends, which lost 3 bases and 3 bases, there was a span of 15 bases. The CDR3 consists of 16 residues. The DNA for the CDR3 is TGTGCCAGCAGCGACCTACAGGGTGAGCCTAATGAAAAACTGTTTTTT. This encodes CASSDLQGEPNEKLFF.

This chain joins TRBV27 and TRBJ2-7; D is uncertain. The CDR3 loop spans 13 amino acids. CDR1 is MNHEY and CDR2 is SMNVEV in the germline V gene (reference sequence). V was clipped by 4 bases and J by 2 bases, with 9 bases between them. CDR3 sequence reads: CASSYTATYEQYF. The CDR3 DNA follows: TGTGCCAGCAGTTATACAGCTACCTACGAGCAGTACTTC.

The chain employs TRBV28 and TRBJ1-2; 9 bases agree with TRBD1. After removal of 8 bases from V and 2 bases from J, the junction contained 6 bases not matched to a gene. CDR1 is MDHEN, CDR2 SYDVKM, per germline. The CDR3 has 14 residues. The chain's CDR3 is CASGEGQGNYGYTF. The DNA of the CDR3 is TGTGCCAGCGGGGAAGGACAGGGGAACTATGGCTACACCTTC.